Listed here are 15 T cell receptor beta chains from one sample, sequenced in a study of cytomegalovirus exposure and HLA in healthy donors. The PCR employed 60 Vbeta primers together with 13 Jbeta primers. Using immunoSEQ multiplex PCR, the repertoire was profiled, and TCRdb retains in-frame clones only, with some absent. Among 200,000 to 250,000 clones, around four fifths were seen once, and the ten largest hold 0.58%. Sequencing used PBMCs. Receptor source: a woman in her thirties or forties in good health and CMV-seronegative.

The chain uses TRBV19 and TRBJ2-2; no clear D gene. Trimming took 6 bases from V and 0 from J, leaving 5 bases between them. CDR1 LNHDA and CDR2 SQIVND come from the germline V gene (reference sequence). The CDR3 totals 13 residues. For the CDR3, the DNA is TGTGCCAGTAGCGGGTCGAACACCGGGGAGCTGTTTTTT. This gives the protein CASSGSNTGELFF.

CDR3 in DNA: TGCGCCAGCAGCCAACTCCGAGACAGGAACTATGGCTACACCTTC. Its protein is CASSQLRDRNYGYTF. The V gene is TRBV4-3, the J gene TRBJ1-2; TRBD1 is a possible D gene (6 bases). CDR1 is LGHNA, CDR2 YSLEER, per germline. The CDR3 has 15 amino acids. Trimming cost V 2 bases and J 2 bases, with 12 bases left between them.

This clone has more than one count but fewer than ten. The rearrangement joins TRBV4-1 to TRBJ1-5, with D possibly being TRBD1 (5 bases). There are 17 residues in the CDR3. Deletions cut 1 base from V and 3 bases from J, with 16 bases between. From germline, CDR1 is MGHRA and CDR2 YSYEKL. The CDR3 spells CASSQAPLGPLNQPQHF. CDR3 coding DNA: TGCGCCAGCAGCCAAGCCCCTTTGGGGCCGCTCAATCAGCCCCAGCATTTT.

Comments on this clone: The same CDR3 also results from other DNA sequences found in this sample. This chain joins TRBV5-1 and TRBJ1-1, with D perhaps matching TRBD1 (5 bases). Trimming took off 3 bases at V and 1 base at J, with 10 bases between the two ends. Germline-derived CDR1 and CDR2 are SGHRS and YFSETQ. This CDR3 has 14 amino acids. The CDR3 is CASSSSGGNTEAFF. The CDR3 DNA sequence: TGCGCCAGCAGCTCCTCCGGGGGGAACACTGAAGCTTTCTTT.

V is TRBV28 and J is TRBJ2-7; 10 bases fit TRBD2. Germline CDR1 MDHEN, CDR2 SYDVKM. This CDR3 is 14 amino acids long. With 5 bases clipped from V and 5 bases from J, the junction kept 6 bases outside the gene matches. CDR3 in amino acids: CASSTGTSADEQYF. The CDR3 nucleotides are TGTGCCAGCAGTACCGGGACTAGCGCGGACGAGCAGTACTTC.

The V gene is TRBV6-6, the J gene TRBJ1-5, with 10 bases identical to TRBD1. Losses at the gene ends were 2 bases for V and 4 bases for J; bases not matched to a gene: 2. This CDR3 contains 15 residues. From germline, CDR1 is MNHNY and CDR2 SVGAGI (reference sequence). In DNA form, the CDR3 reads TGTGCCAGCAGTTACGACAGGGGGCCTAATCAGCCCCAGCATTTT. Protein: CASSYDRGPNQPQHF.

The chain recombines TRBV9 with TRBJ1-4, with TRBD1 identical over 9 bases. The germline V gene encodes CDR1 SGDLS and CDR2 YYNGEE. The CDR3 totals 15 residues. V lost 2 bases and J lost 12; bases outside the gene matches: 11. CDR3 sequence reads: CASSVFGDRAAELFF. As DNA, the CDR3 is TGTGCCAGCAGCGTTTTTGGGGACAGGGCCGCGGAACTGTTTTTT. The entire variable domain, with the rest obtained from reference TRBV9 and TRBJ1-4, is as follows: DSGVTQTPKHLITATGQRVTLRCSPRSGDLSVYWYQQSLDQGLQFLIQYYNGEERAKGNILERFSAQQFPDLHSELNLSSLELGDSALYFCASSVFGDRAAELFFGSGTQLSVL.

This chain connects TRBV2 to TRBJ1-2; TRBD1 matches at 7 bases. Germline V gene data show CDR1 as SNHLY and CDR2 as FYNNEI. This CDR3 spans 14 amino acids. After removal of 0 bases from V and 7 bases from J, the junction contained 5 bases not matched to a gene. The CDR3 reads CASSEAEGTVGYTF. CDR3 bases: TGTGCCAGCAGTGAAGCGGAGGGGACAGTTGGCTACACCTTC.

V usage is TRBV6-5 and J usage is TRBJ2-2; 8 nucleotides agree with TRBD2. CDR1 and CDR2 (germline): MNHEY, SVGAGI. CDR3 length: 15 amino acids. V was clipped by 6 bases and J by 4 bases; unmatched bases: 7. CDR3 in amino acids: CASRPGLAATGELFF. In DNA, the CDR3 is TGTGCCAGCAGACCCGGACTAGCAGCCACCGGGGAGCTGTTTTTT.

V is TRBV9 and J is TRBJ1-1; 7 nucleotides match TRBD1. Germline CDR1 and CDR2: SGDLS and YYNGEE. The CDR3 runs 16 residues. Losses at the gene ends were 3 bases for V and 1 base for J; bases not matched to a gene: 9. The CDR3 reads CASSARQGGGNTEAFF. The CDR3 coding sequence is TGTGCCAGCAGCGCTCGACAGGGCGGAGGGAACACTGAAGCTTTCTTT.

Remarks on this clone: One end of the junction varies from germline; a read error may be responsible. The chain combines TRBV7-9 with TRBJ1-5; D unresolved. The germline V gene encodes CDR1 SEHNR and CDR2 FQNEAQ (reference sequence). This CDR3 has 12 amino acids. CDR3 region: CSSSPPGQPQHF. CDR3 bases: TGTTCCAGCAGCCCCCCGGGTCAGCCCCAGCATTTT.

With respect to this clone: Other DNA sequences in this sample translate to the same CDR3. The chain employs TRBV7-8 and TRBJ1-4, with D unresolved. The CDR3 sequence is 18 residues long. From germline, CDR1 is SGHVS and CDR2 FQNEAQ. V was shortened by 4 bases and J by 0 bases, with 18 bases between the two germline ends. CDR3 loop: CASSYHPREGATNEKLFF. The DNA of the CDR3 is TGTGCCAGCAGCTACCACCCCCGTGAAGGAGCAACTAATGAAAAACTGTTTTTT.

The rearrangement links TRBV9 to TRBJ1-4; no clear D gene. This CDR3 comprises 15 residues. V gave up 2 bases and J gave up 0 bases, with 8 bases separating them. Germline V gene sequence: CDR1 SGDLS, CDR2 YYNGEE. The CDR3 DNA is TGTGCCAGCAGCGTCCAAGCCGCAACTAATGAAAAACTGTTTTTT. Translating it yields CASSVQAATNEKLFF.

To note about this clone: Distinct nucleotide sequences in the sample also encode this CDR3. V gene TRBV5-1 combines with J gene TRBJ2-2, with 8 bases fitting TRBD1. Germline-derived CDR1 and CDR2 are SGHRS and YFSETQ. J was trimmed by 2 bases and V by 3 bases; bases with no gene match: 6. The CDR3 has 16 amino acids. This CDR3 reads CASSWSGTGNTGELFF. CDR3 DNA: TGCGCCAGCAGCTGGTCCGGGACAGGTAACACCGGGGAGCTGTTTTTT. Combining the CDR3 with reference TRBV5-1 and TRBJ2-2 gives the whole variable domain KAGVTQTPRYLIKTRGQQVTLSCSPISGHRSVSWYQQTPGQGLQFLFEYFSETQRNKGNFPGRFSGRQFSNSRSEMNVSTLELGDSALYLCASSWSGTGNTGELFFGEGSRLTVL.

The V and J genes are TRBV11-3 and TRBJ2-7, with 8 bases that match TRBD1. V trimming: 2 bases; J trimming: 0 bases; junction bases outside the gene matches: 6. The length of the CDR3 is 16 residues. Germline V gene lookup returns CDR1 SGHNT and CDR2 YENEEA. DNA for the CDR3: TGTGCCAGCAGCTTATCCGGGACAGGTAGCTCCTACGAGCAGTACTTC. Translation gives CASSLSGTGSSYEQYF.